This T cell receptor beta chain was sequenced for a study of shared clonotypes between healthy human individuals. The protocol was immunoSEQ multiplex PCR, while the TCRdb copy is restricted to in-frame clones and leaves out a portion. In the table there are about 680,000 clones, about three quarters of which are singletons. The CDR3 spans 15 residues. V dropped 4 bases and J dropped 6 bases, with 19 bases sitting between them. Per the germline V gene, CDR1 is SNHLY and CDR2 is FYNNEI. Study results and caveats: The sole specimen, blood, was sampled, and tissue repertoires likely differ. Some naive CD4 clonotypes, roughly 4.5%, turned up in common across four donors.

On this clone: Its antigen is unidentified.

The TCR was taken from a woman aged 25 to 39 in good health. The sequenced sample was memory CD4+ T cells sorted from blood. Subset specified: CD45RA-negative fraction. This chain connects TRBV2 to TRBJ2-7; D perhaps matches TRBD2 (7 bases). The CDR3 DNA reads as TGTGCCAGCAGTGTCATTCGGGCGGGGGCAGGCGAGCAGTACTTC. It specifies CASSVIRAGAGEQYF.